This TCR beta chain is drawn from a study of T cell repertoires in cytomegalovirus infection. Overall study: Well-studied HLA-B-restricted epitopes and recently identified HLA-C-restricted epitopes of CMV were both used in the study. CMV infection and matching HLA type were both indicated by public TCR beta signatures.

TCRdb recomputed calls from the reads with MiXCR, one row per CDR3 protein. The sample lists 680,000 or so distinct CDR3 sequences, roughly 36% occurring once. This clonotype was observed a few times. The target antigen is unknown. Study-wide results and caveats: Public TCR beta family frequency separated CMV-and-HLA carriers, including in an independent cohort. The study found HLA-C-restricted CMV-specific TCR beta clonotypes dominating the ex vivo response.

Germline loops: CDR1 ENHRY, CDR2 SYGVKD. Germline trimming cut 7 bases from V and 6 bases from J; bases unmatched to any gene: 6. The CDR3 length is 13 residues. The receptor's source is a human donor in good health (CMV status not recorded). Some clones in this sample may be carry-over from other donors' samples. This sequence joins TRBV10-3 and TRBJ2-3, with 8 bases that match TRBD1. The sequencing here drew on cultured PBMCs, taken from culture after CMV antigen stimulation. Written as DNA, the CDR3 is TGTGCCATCACCGCCAGGACAGGGGATACGCAGTATTTT. This codes for CAITARTGDTQYF.